These T cell receptor beta chains were read from a single sample in a study of blood T cell repertoires in COVID-19. Profiling relied on immunoSEQ multiplex PCR, and the TCRdb table lists in-frame clones only, not all of them. The repertoire holds over 25,000 clones, with 75% to 90% as singletons. Source material: peripheral blood. These receptors all stem from a human donor in a cohort sampled during active COVID-19. The CDR3 runs from the conserved cysteine through the conserved F or W. D genes are given only for firm matches. Size is omitted from some rows. Given values are once, few, many or a class for expanded clones.

clone_size	d_call	v_call	j_call	cdr3_nt	cdr3_aa
few	TRBD1	TRBV10-3	TRBJ1-6	TGTGCCATCAGTGGCGGACAGGGGACTGAGACACCCCTCCACTTT	CAISGGQGTETPLHF
few	-	TRBV10-2	TRBJ1-5	TGCGCCAGCAGTGAGGGGGCCAGCAATCAGCCCCAGCATTTT	CASSEGASNQPQHF
-	-	TRBV5-5	TRBJ2-7	TGTGCCAGCAGTTCTACCTACGAGCAGTACTTC	CASSSTYEQYF
once	TRBD2	TRBV4-1	TRBJ2-3	TGCGCCAGCAGCCAATCCCGCACTAAACTAGCGGGGGGGGGAAAGGATACGCAGTATTTT	CASSQSRTKLAGGGKDTQYF
-	-	TRBV27	TRBJ1-5	TGTGCCAGCAGAATGGGGGTGGGGGGTCAGCCCCAGCATTTT	CASRMGVGGQPQHF
-	-	TRBV5-1	TRBJ2-7	TGCGCCAGCAGAAGACAGCCTAACTCCTACGAGCAGTACTTC	CASRRQPNSYEQYF
-	-	TRBV28	TRBJ1-5	TGTGCCAGCAGGGGGACATCGGTCTATCAGCCCCAGCATTTT	CASRGTSVYQPQHF
-	TRBD1	TRBV30	TRBJ1-1	TGTGCCTGGAGTCGGGAACAGGGGGGGTACACTGAAGCTTTCTTT	CAWSREQGGYTEAFF
-	-	TRBV5-1	TRBJ2-3	TGCGCCAGCAGCCCCGGCCCGGCTAGGACAGATACGCAGTATTTT	CASSPGPARTDTQYF
-	-	TRBV2	TRBJ1-2	TGTGCCAGCACTTGGAAAGCGGGCGACTATGGCTACACCTTC	CASTWKAGDYGYTF
-	TRBD1	TRBV18	TRBJ2-7	TGTGCCAGCTCACCTCCGGGACAGGGGGGTTACGAGCAGTACTTC	CASSPPGQGGYEQYF
-	TRBD2	TRBV5-5	TRBJ2-3	TGTGCCAGCAGACGGACTAGCGGGAGCCTCACAGATACGCAGTATTTT	CASRRTSGSLTDTQYF
-	-	TRBV12-3/TRBV12-4	TRBJ1-1	TGTGCCAGCAGTTTCCGCAGGGACACTGAAGCTTTCTTT	CASSFRRDTEAFF
-	-	TRBV7-2	TRBJ1-5	TGTGCCAGCAGCTTAGTCTCAGGGGTTAGTAATCAGCCCCAGCATTTT	CASSLVSGVSNQPQHF
-	TRBD1	TRBV9	TRBJ2-2	TGTGCCAGCAGCGTCAATACACTCAGGGGGCGAGTCCCCGGGGAGCTGTTTTTT	CASSVNTLRGRVPGELFF
-	-	TRBV7-2	TRBJ2-3	TGTGCCAGCAGGGTAAACAGGGACCCGAGCGATACGCAGTATTTT	CASRVNRDPSDTQYF
once	-	TRBV5-4	TRBJ1-6	TGTGCCAGCAGCTTCTATGGACAGTATAATTCACCCCTCCACTTT	CASSFYGQYNSPLHF
-	-	TRBV7-3	TRBJ2-3	TGTGCCAGCAGCTTACTCCGGGTCACAGATACGCAGTATTTT	CASSLLRVTDTQYF
few	TRBD1	TRBV6-5	TRBJ1-6	TGTGCCAGCAGGAAACAGGGGTTTACACCCCTCCACTTT	CASRKQGFTPLHF
-	TRBD1	TRBV7-6	TRBJ2-2	TGTGCCAGCAGCTGGGGACAGGTCAACACCGGGGAGCTGTTTTTT	CASSWGQVNTGELFF
-	-	TRBV27	TRBJ2-3	TGTGCCAGCAGTTTATCGGCTGCCACAGATACGCAGTATTTT	CASSLSAATDTQYF
-	TRBD1	TRBV30	TRBJ1-4	TGTGCCTGGAGTGTGGGACAGGGTGTATCTAATGAAAAACTGTTTTTT	CAWSVGQGVSNEKLFF
-	-	TRBV30	TRBJ1-5	TGTGCCTGGAGTATAGACACGGGGATGGGTCAGCCCCAGCATTTT	CAWSIDTGMGQPQHF
-	-	TRBV30	TRBJ2-1	TGTGCCTGGAGTGTCGCACAGGGAAATGAGCAGTTCTTC	CAWSVAQGNEQFF
once	-	TRBV6-5	TRBJ1-2	TGTGCCAGCAAAACAGGGAATGGCTACACCTTC	CASKTGNGYTF
once	-	TRBV27	TRBJ1-4	TGTGCCAGCAGTTCATCTGTGGGCGGGTTTAATGAAAAACTGTTTTTT	CASSSSVGGFNEKLFF
-	-	TRBV9	TRBJ1-1	TGTGCCAGCAGCGTAGGAGGATCGGGAGCGAACACTGAAGCTTTCTTT	CASSVGGSGANTEAFF
-	-	TRBV9	TRBJ2-1	TGTGCCAGCAGCGTAGGTGGGAGCACCTACAATGAGCAGTTCTTC	CASSVGGSTYNEQFF
few	TRBD1	TRBV7-9	TRBJ2-7	TGTGCCAGCAGCCTCACAGGGGGCTCTGACGAGCAGTACTTC	CASSLTGGSDEQYF
-	TRBD1	TRBV5-6	TRBJ2-7	TGTGCCAGCAGCTTGAACAGGGGGGCGCGTGGTGGCGAGCAGTACTTC	CASSLNRGARGGEQYF
-	-	TRBV9	TRBJ1-2	TGTGCCAGCAGCGCCGGGACTCTCTATGGCTACACCTTC	CASSAGTLYGYTF
-	-	TRBV6-1	TRBJ2-5	TGTGCCAGCAGTGAAGAACTAGCCCCCCCCCTGACCCAGTACTTC	CASSEELAPPLTQYF
few	-	TRBV27	TRBJ2-3	TGTGCCAGCGGCTCTCCTACAGATACGCAGTATTTT	CASGSPTDTQYF
-	TRBD1	TRBV27	TRBJ2-1	TGTGCCAGCAGTAGCGGGTTGGGGACAGGGGGGAATGAGCAGTTCTTC	CASSSGLGTGGNEQFF
-	TRBD2	TRBV19	TRBJ2-1	TGTGCCAGTAGTATTGGCGGGGGAACAAACAATGAGCAGTTCTTC	CASSIGGGTNNEQFF
-	TRBD2	TRBV28	TRBJ2-3	TGTGCCAGCAGTTTACCTAGCGGGAGTGGAGATACGCAGTATTTT	CASSLPSGSGDTQYF
-	-	TRBV30	TRBJ1-3	TGTGCCTGGAACCCAGGGTCTGGAAACACCATATATTTT	CAWNPGSGNTIYF
-	-	TRBV6-1	TRBJ1-3	TGTGCCAGCAGTGGGCCAGGGGTTTACTCTGGAAACACCATATATTTT	CASSGPGVYSGNTIYF
-	TRBD1	TRBV18	TRBJ1-1	TGTGCCAGCTCATCAGGGGGAGGCACTGAAGCTTTCTTT	CASSSGGGTEAFF
-	-	TRBV6-5	TRBJ2-4	TGTGCCAGCAGTCCCCGGTCACAGCGGCCCATTCAGTACTTC	CASSPRSQRPIQYF
-	-	TRBV18	TRBJ2-7	TGTGCCAGCTCACCAAATCCTGGCAACGAGCAGTACTTC	CASSPNPGNEQYF
-	TRBD2	TRBV7-3	TRBJ2-5	TGTGCCAGCAGCCCATACCTTAATAGCGGGTGGTACTTC	CASSPYLNSGWYF
few	-	TRBV7-9	TRBJ2-7	TGTGCCAGCAGCCCGCGACTAGCCTACGAGCAGTACTTC	CASSPRLAYEQYF
-	TRBD1	TRBV11-2	TRBJ2-7	TGTGCCAGCAGCCCACCACCGGGACAGGGGGCGTACGAGCAGTACTTC	CASSPPPGQGAYEQYF
-	TRBD2	TRBV5-6	TRBJ2-1	TGTGCCAGCAGCTTGGGGCTAGCGGGGGTCTCCTACAATGAGCAGTTCTTC	CASSLGLAGVSYNEQFF
-	-	TRBV7-9	TRBJ1-4	TGTGCCAGCAGCCAAGGACTAACTAATGAAAAACTGTTTTTT	CASSQGLTNEKLFF
-	-	TRBV29-1	TRBJ1-2	TGCAGCGTTGGGAGCTATGGCTACACCTTC	CSVGSYGYTF
-	-	TRBV6-6	TRBJ2-7	TGTGCCAGCAGTTCTTCCGTTCTTAGCGGCAGACACGAGCAGTACTTC	CASSSSVLSGRHEQYF
-	-	TRBV27	TRBJ2-7	TGTGCCAGCGGAGACTACGAGCAGTACTTC	CASGDYEQYF
-	TRBD1	TRBV20-1	TRBJ1-6	TGCAGTGCTAGTCCCCTCGATGGAGGGGGCTACAGCTCCTATAATTCACCCCTCCACTTT	CSASPLDGGGYSSYNSPLHF
-	-	TRBV27	TRBJ2-4	TGTGCCAGCCCTGTGAGGACAGAGTTAGCCAAAAACATTCAGTACTTC	CASPVRTELAKNIQYF
-	-	TRBV9	TRBJ2-1	TGTGCCAGCAGCCCGGACAGCAGCTCCTACAATGAGCAGTTCTTC	CASSPDSSSYNEQFF
-	-	TRBV18	TRBJ2-1	TGTGCCAGCTCACCGACCCAGGCCAATGAGCAGTTCTTC	CASSPTQANEQFF